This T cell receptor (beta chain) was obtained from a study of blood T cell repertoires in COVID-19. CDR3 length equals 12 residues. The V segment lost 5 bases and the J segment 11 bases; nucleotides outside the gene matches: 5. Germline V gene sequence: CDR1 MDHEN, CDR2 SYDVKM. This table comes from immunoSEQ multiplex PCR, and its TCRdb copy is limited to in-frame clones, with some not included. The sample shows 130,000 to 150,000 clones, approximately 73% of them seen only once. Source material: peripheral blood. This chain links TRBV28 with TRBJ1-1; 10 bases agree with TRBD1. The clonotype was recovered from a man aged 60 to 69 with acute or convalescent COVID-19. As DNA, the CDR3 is TGTGCCAGCAGTACTAGGACAGGGGGGGCTTTCTTT. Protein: CASSTRTGGAFF.